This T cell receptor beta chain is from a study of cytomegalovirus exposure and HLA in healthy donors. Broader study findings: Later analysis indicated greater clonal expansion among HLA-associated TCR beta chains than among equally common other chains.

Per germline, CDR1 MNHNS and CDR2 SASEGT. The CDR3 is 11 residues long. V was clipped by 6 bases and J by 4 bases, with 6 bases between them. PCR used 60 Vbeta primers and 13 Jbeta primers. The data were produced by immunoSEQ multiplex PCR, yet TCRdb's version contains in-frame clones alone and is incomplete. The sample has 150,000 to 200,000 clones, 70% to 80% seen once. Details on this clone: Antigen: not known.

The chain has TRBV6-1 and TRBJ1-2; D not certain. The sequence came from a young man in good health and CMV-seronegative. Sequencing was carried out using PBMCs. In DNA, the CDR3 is TGTGCCAGCAGCTCTCGCTATGGCTACACCTTC. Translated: CASSSRYGYTF.